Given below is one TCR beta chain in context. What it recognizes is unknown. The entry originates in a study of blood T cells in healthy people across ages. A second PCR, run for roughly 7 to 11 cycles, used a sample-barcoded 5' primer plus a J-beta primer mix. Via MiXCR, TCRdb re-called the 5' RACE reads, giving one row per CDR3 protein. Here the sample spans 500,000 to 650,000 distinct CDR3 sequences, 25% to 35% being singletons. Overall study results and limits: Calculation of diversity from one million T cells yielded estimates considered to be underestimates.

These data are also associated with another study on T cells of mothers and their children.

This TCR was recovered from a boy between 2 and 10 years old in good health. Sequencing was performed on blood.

The CDR3 loop is CASSFGSGGAVGEQFF. As DNA, the CDR3 is TGTGCCAGCAGTTTCGGGAGCGGGGGGGCCGTGGGCGAGCAGTTCTTC. The J gene is TRBJ2-1, the V gene TRBV12-3 or TRBV12-4; TRBD2 matches 10 bases. CDR3 length equals 16 residues. The junction had 12 bases not matched to a gene; V was cut back by 3 bases and J by 10 bases.